The 28 T cell receptor beta chains listed next were all sequenced from one sample in a study of cytomegalovirus exposure and HLA in healthy donors. It was with 60 Vbeta and 13 Jbeta primers that the PCR ran. The method was immunoSEQ multiplex PCR; TCRdb's version includes in-frame clones alone and lacks a portion of them. The top ten hold under 2% of the sample, which has roughly 110,000 clones, 82% seen once. The sequencing input was PBMCs. Every receptor here comes from a man aged 50-60 years in good health and CMV-seronegative.

This chain links TRBV2 with TRBJ1-2; D might be TRBD1 (5 bases). The CDR3 runs 12 residues. Deletions cut 6 bases from V and 5 bases from J, with 10 bases between. Germline V gene lookup returns CDR1 SNHLY and CDR2 FYNNEI. CDR3: CASRTATYGYTF. The CDR3 DNA reads as TGTGCCAGCAGGACAGCCACATATGGCTACACCTTC.

This rearrangement joins TRBV4-1 to TRBJ2-7; TRBD1 aligns across 7 bases. Germline assignment: CDR1 MGHRA and CDR2 YSYEKL. The CDR3 has 15 residues. The V segment lost 1 base and the J segment 0 bases; nucleotides outside the gene matches: 3. The CDR3 region is CASSQGDSSSYEQYF. The CDR3 region has the DNA TGCGCCAGCAGCCAAGGGGACAGCAGCTCCTACGAGCAGTACTTC.

The J gene is TRBJ1-2, the V gene TRBV19; 8 bases match TRBD1. The J segment lost 6 bases and the V segment lost 7 bases, leaving 13 bases of the junction unmatched. This CDR3 has 15 amino acids. Germline V gives CDR1 LNHDA, CDR2 SQIVND (reference sequence). CDR3 region: CASTPRQGWVDGYTF. The CDR3 DNA reads TGTGCCAGTACCCCTCGACAGGGGTGGGTGGATGGCTACACCTTC.

This clone was picked up one time. V gene TRBV4-1 combines with J gene TRBJ2-1; 9 bases are a match to TRBD2. The junction had 18 bases not matched to a gene; V was cut back by 3 bases and J by 15 bases. The CDR3 consists of 16 residues. CDR1 and CDR2 (germline): MGHRA, YSYEKL. CDR3: CASSQGPGGGAFVRFF. The CDR3, as DNA: TGCGCCAGCAGCCAGGGGCCCGGCGGGGGGGCCTTTGTACGGTTCTTC.

The chain is built from TRBV4-2 and TRBJ2-1; D possibly corresponds to TRBD2 (5 bases). Germline assignment: CDR1 LGHNA and CDR2 YNFKEQ. V lost 4 bases and J 6 bases, leaving 19 bases between the germline ends. The length of the CDR3 is 16 residues. DNA of the CDR3: TGTGCCAGCAGCCTTCCCCCACATCAACGGGGCAATGAGCAGTTCTTC. Residues: CASSLPPHQRGNEQFF.

A word on this clone: Other DNA variants within this sample encode the same CDR3. CDR3 nucleotides: TGTGCCTGGAGAGCGGGAAATAATTCACCCCTCCACTTT. Its translation: CAWRAGNNSPLHF. This chain uses TRBV30 with TRBJ1-6; D ambiguous. V lost 3 bases to trimming and J lost 5 bases, with 8 bases between them. Germline loops: CDR1 GTSNPN, CDR2 SVGIG (reference sequence). The CDR3 spans 13 residues.

This clone has a single count. This sequence joins TRBV6-4 and TRBJ1-6; maybe TRBD1 (5 bases). The CDR3 spans 14 residues. Germline CDR1 reads MRHNA; CDR2 reads SNTAGT. With 1 base removed from V and 9 bases from J, the gap between germline ends came to 10 bases. The chain's CDR3 is CASSDWGGGSPLHF. The CDR3 DNA reads TGTGCCAGCAGTGACTGGGGCGGCGGTTCACCCCTCCACTTT.

J is TRBJ2-3 and V is TRBV5-1; D is possibly TRBD2 (5 bases). The V gene's germline CDR1 is SGHRS and CDR2 YFSETQ. V gave up 4 bases and J gave up 2 bases, with 14 bases separating them. The CDR3 has 15 residues. The CDR3 DNA follows: TGCGCCAGCAGCCCTGAGGGCTTTACCACAGATACGCAGTATTTT. Translating it yields CASSPEGFTTDTQYF.

The count of this clone is one. The chain carries TRBV5-4 and TRBJ2-5; 8 positions match TRBD2. The CDR3 has 16 residues. Germline V gene sequence: CDR1 SGHNT, CDR2 YYREEE (reference sequence). Trimming removed 1 base from V and 2 bases from J; junction bases left unmatched: 7. In DNA, the CDR3 is TGTGCCAGCAGCTTGTCTCGCGGGGGGACACAAGAGACCCAGTACTTC. Its translation is CASSLSRGGTQETQYF.

The genes are TRBV28 and TRBJ1-2; no reliable D call. This CDR3 is built from 13 residues. Germline V gene lookup returns CDR1 MDHEN and CDR2 SYDVKM. V was trimmed by 5 bases and J by 7 bases, leaving 14 bases between them. The CDR3 region is CASSGVILGGYTF. CDR3 DNA: TGTGCCAGCAGTGGAGTCATTCTCGGTGGCTACACCTTC.

This clone was observed a single time. This chain joins TRBV5-1 and TRBJ1-2; D ambiguous. The germline V gene has CDR1 SGHRS and CDR2 YFSETQ. The V gene lost 1 base and the J gene lost 8 bases, with 12 bases spanning the gap. The CDR3 has 13 residues. For the CDR3, the DNA is TGCGCCAGCAGCTTGACAGATTCCGGAGGCTACACCTTC. Its protein is CASSLTDSGGYTF.

CDR3 protein: CASSYGTGSSQPQHF. CDR3 sequence (DNA): TGTGCCAGCAGTTACGGGACAGGGTCCAGTCAGCCCCAGCATTTT. The chain has TRBV6-5 and TRBJ1-5, with 9 bases that match TRBD1. In germline, CDR1 is MNHEY, CDR2 SVGAGI. This CDR3 is 15 amino acids long. With V trimmed by 2 bases and J by 6 bases, 5 bases remained unmatched.

This chain joins TRBV27 and TRBJ2-3; possibly TRBD1 for D (5 bases). V was shortened by 3 bases and J by 2 bases, with 12 bases between the two germline ends. The germline gives CDR1 MNHEY, CDR2 SMNVEV (reference sequence). This CDR3 has 15 amino acids. In DNA, the CDR3 is TGTGCCAGCAGTTTTGGTCCGGACAACACAGATACGCAGTATTTT. The encoded protein is CASSFGPDNTDTQYF.

V usage is TRBV6-5 and J usage is TRBJ1-5, with D possibly being TRBD1 (5 bases). Germline V gene lookup returns CDR1 MNHEY and CDR2 SVGAGI. Trimming cost V 0 bases and J 3 bases, with 12 bases left between them. The CDR3 totals 16 residues. CDR3 region: CASSYSIQGLNQPQHF. The CDR3 nucleotides are TGTGCCAGCAGTTACTCGATTCAGGGACTCAATCAGCCCCAGCATTTT.

This sequence joins TRBV9 and TRBJ2-7; 7 nucleotides line up with TRBD2. Germline V gene sequence: CDR1 SGDLS, CDR2 YYNGEE. CDR3 length: 15 residues. V trimming: 1 base; J trimming: 7 bases; junction bases outside the gene matches: 11. The CDR3 loop reads CASSVTGGPGGEQYF. The CDR3 bases are TGTGCCAGCAGCGTAACGGGGGGTCCCGGGGGAGAGCAGTACTTC.

The rearrangement links TRBV4-2 to TRBJ1-1; TRBD1 is a possible D gene (5 bases). V dropped 4 bases and J dropped 8 bases, with 20 bases sitting between them. The CDR3 runs to 15 residues. Germline CDR1 is LGHNA and CDR2 is YNFKEQ. CDR3 DNA sequence: TGTGCCAGCAGCCCCTGGGGTCTTCGCAGGGAAGAAGCTTTCTTT. Translation: CASSPWGLRREEAFF.

V usage is TRBV6-4 and J usage is TRBJ2-1, with 8 bases aligning to TRBD2. Germline V gives CDR1 MRHNA, CDR2 SNTAGT. V was clipped by 6 bases and J by 10 bases; unmatched bases: 11. This CDR3 has 14 residues. The CDR3 loop reads CASRGGGHNGEQFF. CDR3 sequence (DNA): TGTGCCAGCAGGGGCGGGGGGCATAATGGAGAGCAGTTCTTC.

The V and J genes are TRBV5-8 and TRBJ2-1; TRBD2 aligns across 10 bases. V was pared by 4 bases and J by 8 bases, with 3 bases of the junction left unmatched. The CDR3 length is 13 residues. The V gene's germline CDR1 is SGHTS and CDR2 YDEGEE. DNA of the CDR3: TGTGCCAGCAGCCTAGCGGGGGCTGATGAGCAGTTCTTC. Encoded protein: CASSLAGADEQFF. Full variable domain (remainder filled in from reference TRBV5-8 and TRBJ2-1): EAGVTQSPTHLIKTRGQQATLRCSPISGHTSVYWYQQALGLGLQFLLWYDEGEERNRGNFPPRFSGRQFPNYSSELNVNALELEDSALYLCASSLAGADEQFFGPGTRLTVL.

The chain joins TRBV5-1 to TRBJ1-1, with 10 bases identical to TRBD1. CDR3 length: 17 amino acids. With 3 bases clipped from V and 0 bases from J, the junction kept 8 bases outside the gene matches. Germline V gene data show CDR1 as SGHRS and CDR2 as YFSETQ. As DNA, the CDR3 is TGCGCCAGCAGCTGGACAGGGGGAGGCCTCCTGAACACTGAAGCTTTCTTT. As protein: CASSWTGGGLLNTEAFF.

The V call is TRBV6-6, the J call TRBJ1-5; D call uncertain. The germline CDR1 and CDR2 sequences are MNHNY and SVGAGI (reference sequence). The CDR3 loop spans 15 amino acids. The V end lost 2 bases, the J end lost 7 bases, and 15 bases lay between the germline ends. CDR3 bases: TGTGCCAGCAGTTACGAAGGAGGGATTTGGCAGCCCCAGCATTTT. Amino acid sequence: CASSYEGGIWQPQHF.

V is TRBV27 and J is TRBJ1-6; D not certain. The V gene lost 3 bases and the J gene lost 4 bases, with 7 bases spanning the gap. Looked up from germline, CDR1 is MNHEY and CDR2 is SMNVEV (reference sequence). The CDR3 extends over 14 amino acids. CDR3: CASSFGRYNSPLHF. The CDR3 DNA reads as TGTGCCAGCAGTTTCGGGAGATATAATTCACCCCTCCACTTT.

The chain employs TRBV7-9 and TRBJ1-1; the D is unclear. Germline loops: CDR1 SEHNR, CDR2 FQNEAQ (reference sequence). Trimming took off 0 bases at V and 1 base at J, with 3 bases between the two ends. This CDR3 has 13 residues. In DNA, the CDR3 is TGTGCCAGCAGCTTAGCACAGAACACTGAAGCTTTCTTT. It translates to CASSLAQNTEAFF.

The V gene is TRBV7-6, the J gene TRBJ1-1, with a weak D call TRBD1 (6 bases). There are 14 residues in the CDR3. CDR1 and CDR2 from the germline V gene are SGHVS and FNYEAQ. Trimming took 5 bases from V and 4 from J, leaving 14 bases between them. CDR3 sequence reads: CASSDRLFGTEAFF. DNA for the CDR3: TGTGCCAGCAGCGACAGGCTCTTCGGCACTGAAGCTTTCTTT.

The chain is built from TRBV28 and TRBJ1-1; 9 nucleotides match TRBD1. The germline V gene encodes CDR1 MDHEN and CDR2 SYDVKM. Trimming took 8 bases from V and 3 from J; bases not matched to a gene: 7. The CDR3 is 14 residues long. CDR3 DNA: TGTGCCAGCCGGGACAGGGAAACGGACACTGAAGCTTTCTTT. It encodes CASRDRETDTEAFF. The complete variable domain, with remaining parts taken from reference TRBV28 and TRBJ1-1, reads DVKVTQSSRYLVKRTGEKVFLECVQDMDHENMFWYRQDPGLGLRLIYFSYDVKMKEKGDIPEGYSVSREKKERFSLILESASTNQTSMYLCASRDRETDTEAFFGQGTRLTVV.

This clone turned up a few times. The rearrangement links TRBV29-1 to TRBJ1-2; 7 positions match TRBD1. After removal of 5 bases from V and 3 bases from J, the junction contained 3 bases not matched to a gene. The CDR3 runs to 12 residues. Germline V gives CDR1 SQVTM, CDR2 ANQGSEA. The CDR3: CSVSTGYYGYTF. The CDR3, as DNA: TGCAGCGTTTCGACAGGGTACTATGGCTACACCTTC.

The CDR3 sequence: CASSSGGRSTDTQYF. The CDR3, as DNA: TGTGCCAGCAGCTCGGGGGGCCGGAGCACAGATACGCAGTATTTT. This chain uses TRBV5-4 with TRBJ2-3, with D perhaps matching TRBD2 (7 bases). V was shortened by 3 bases and J by 0 bases, with 11 bases between the two germline ends. This CDR3 has 15 residues. Germline values: CDR1 SGHNT, CDR2 YYREEE (reference sequence).

The rearrangement uses TRBV7-8 and TRBJ1-1; 10 bases line up with TRBD1. V lost 5 bases, J lost 0 bases, and 3 bases stayed unmatched. CDR3 size: 15 residues. Germline V gives CDR1 SGHVS, CDR2 FQNEAQ. The CDR3 sequence is CASSRDRGMNTEAFF. The CDR3 nucleotides are TGTGCCAGCAGCCGGGACAGGGGCATGAACACTGAAGCTTTCTTT.

This sequence joins TRBV9 and TRBJ2-5; TRBD1 aligns across 8 bases. This CDR3 comprises 14 residues. Germline-derived CDR1 and CDR2 are SGDLS and YYNGEE. Unmatched junction bases numbered 7, after V lost 4 bases and J lost 5 bases. CDR3 residues: CASSPQGQEETQYF. In nucleotides, the CDR3 is TGTGCCAGCAGCCCCCAGGGACAGGAGGAGACCCAGTACTTC.